The clone carrying this T cell receptor beta chain was counted between two and nine times. The sample comes from a study of Graves' ophthalmopathy and Graves' hyperthyroidism. TCR beta CDR3 amplification used RNA transcripts. Amplification began with first-round RT-PCR using HTBI primers, then second-round multiplex PCR was performed. TCRdb processed the multiplex PCR reads anew with MiXCR; each CDR3 protein has one entry. The data hold under 800,000 distinct CDR3 sequences, with about 20% observed a single time. Germline CDR1 and CDR2: SEHNR and FQNEAQ (reference sequence). J lost 1 base, V lost 7 bases, and 2 bases had no gene match. CDR3 length: 14 amino acids.

The V and J genes are TRBV7-9 and TRBJ2-2, with TRBD2 identical over 8 bases. The TCR sequence derives from a woman aged 18-29 years with stable Graves' hyperthyroidism. Some clones in this sample may be carry-over from other donors' samples. The sequenced sample consisted of peripheral blood. The CDR3 bases are TGTGCCAGCACTAGCGGGCTGAACACCGGGGAGCTGTTTTTT. As protein: CASTSGLNTGELFF. Looking up the rest from reference TRBV7-9 and TRBJ2-2 gives the full variable domain: DTGVSQNPRHKITKRGQNVTFRCDPISEHNRLYWYRQTLGQGPEFLTYFQNEAQLEKSRLLSDRFSAERPKGSFSTLEIQRTEQGDSAMYLCASTSGLNTGELFFGEGSRLTVL.